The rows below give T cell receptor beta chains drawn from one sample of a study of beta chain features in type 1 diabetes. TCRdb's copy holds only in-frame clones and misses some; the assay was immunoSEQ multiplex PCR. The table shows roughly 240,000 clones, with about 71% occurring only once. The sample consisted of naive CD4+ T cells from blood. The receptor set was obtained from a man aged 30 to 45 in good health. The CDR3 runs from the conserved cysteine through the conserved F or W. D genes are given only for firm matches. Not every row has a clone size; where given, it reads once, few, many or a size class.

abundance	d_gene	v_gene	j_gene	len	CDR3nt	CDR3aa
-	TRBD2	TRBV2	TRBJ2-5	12	TGTGCCAGCAGGCGGGGGGCGGGGACCCAGTACTTC	CASRRGAGTQYF
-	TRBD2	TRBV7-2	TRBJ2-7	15	TGTGCCAGCAGCCCGAGTCGAGCGGGAGGTGGCGAGCAGTACTTC	CASSPSRAGGGEQYF
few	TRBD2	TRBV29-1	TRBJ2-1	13	TGCAGCGTAGCGGGGCTAGGCTACAATGAGCAGTTCTTC	CSVAGLGYNEQFF
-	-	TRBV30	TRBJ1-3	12	TGTGCCTGGAGGGGTGTTGGAAACACCATATATTTT	CAWRGVGNTIYF
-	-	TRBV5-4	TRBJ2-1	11	TGTGCCAGCAGCCAACTTTTTGAGCAGTTCTTC	CASSQLFEQFF
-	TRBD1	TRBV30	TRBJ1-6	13	TGTGCCTGGGAACCGGGACAGGGTCCACCCCTCCACTTT	CAWEPGQGPPLHF
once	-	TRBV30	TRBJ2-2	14	TGTGCCTGGAGTTCATCCAGACTAACCGGGGAGCTGTTTTTT	CAWSSSRLTGELFF
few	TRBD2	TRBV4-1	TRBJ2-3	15	TGCGCCAGCAGCCAAGTGGCTAGCGGGGTGGATACGCAGTATTTT	CASSQVASGVDTQYF
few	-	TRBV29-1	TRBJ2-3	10	TGCAGCGTTGAACTAGATACGCAGTATTTT	CSVELDTQYF
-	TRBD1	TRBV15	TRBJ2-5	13	TGTGCCACCAGCAGGGACAGGGGAGAGACCCAGTACTTC	CATSRDRGETQYF
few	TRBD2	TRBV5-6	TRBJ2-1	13	TGTGCCAGCAGCTTTCCGCTAGCGGATGAGCAGTTCTTC	CASSFPLADEQFF
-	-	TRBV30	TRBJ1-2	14	TGTGCCTGGAGTGCCCCGGACTTCGTCCCTGGCTACACCTTC	CAWSAPDFVPGYTF
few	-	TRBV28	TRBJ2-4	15	TGTGCCAGCAGTCCCGGGACACTGGGCAAAAACATTCAGTACTTC	CASSPGTLGKNIQYF
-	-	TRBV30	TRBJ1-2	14	TGTGCCTGGAGTGTACTGGACAGACTAGATGGCTACACCTTC	CAWSVLDRLDGYTF
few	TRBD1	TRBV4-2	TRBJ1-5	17	TGTGCCAGCAGCCAGCACACGGACAGGGGGCCAAATCAGCCCCAGCATTTT	CASSQHTDRGPNQPQHF
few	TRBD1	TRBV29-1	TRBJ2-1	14	TGCAGCGTTGACCGGGACAGCACCTACAATGAGCAGTTCTTC	CSVDRDSTYNEQFF
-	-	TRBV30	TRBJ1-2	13	TGTGCCTGGAGTGGTAACAGTGCCTATGGCTACACCTTC	CAWSGNSAYGYTF
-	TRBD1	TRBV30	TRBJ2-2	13	TGTGCCTGGAGCGCCAGGGGGCCCGGGGAGCTGTTTTTT	CAWSARGPGELFF
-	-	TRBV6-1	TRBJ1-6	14	TGTGCCACGGCCAGGGGTACCGATAATTCACCCCTCCACTTT	CATARGTDNSPLHF
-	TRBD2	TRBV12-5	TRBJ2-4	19	TGTGCTAGTGGTTTAACCGGGACTAGCGGGGTTCTAGCCAAAAACATTCAGTACTTC	CASGLTGTSGVLAKNIQYF
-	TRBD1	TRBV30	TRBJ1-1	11	TGTGCCTGGAGTATAGGACAGGGACCAACGTTT	CAWSIGQGPTF
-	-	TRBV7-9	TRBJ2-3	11	TGTGCCAGCATATTCACAGATACGCAGTATTTT	CASIFTDTQYF
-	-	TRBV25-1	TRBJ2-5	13	TGTGCCAGCAGTGAAGCGGGCAAAGAGACCCAGTACTTC	CASSEAGKETQYF
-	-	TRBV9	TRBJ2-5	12	TGTGCCAGCAGCGCCCAACAAGAGACCCAGTACTTC	CASSAQQETQYF
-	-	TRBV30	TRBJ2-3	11	TGTGCCTGGAGTGCCCCTGGTACGCAGTATTTT	CAWSAPGTQYF
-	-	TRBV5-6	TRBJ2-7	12	TGTGCCAGCAGCTTTGACGCCCTGGAGCAGTACTTC	CASSFDALEQYF
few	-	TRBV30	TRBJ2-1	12	TGTGCCTGGAGTGTAAACACGTATTATCAGTTCTTC	CAWSVNTYYQFF
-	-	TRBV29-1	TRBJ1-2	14	TGCAGCGTTGAGTATCTATCAGGGACGCATGGCTACACCTTC	CSVEYLSGTHGYTF
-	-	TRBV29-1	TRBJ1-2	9	TGCAGCGTTCTGCATGGCTACACCTTC	CSVLHGYTF
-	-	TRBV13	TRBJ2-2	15	TGTGCCAGCAGGGGAACATTCGCGAACACCGGGGAGCTGTTTTTT	CASRGTFANTGELFF
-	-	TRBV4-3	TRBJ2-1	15	TGCGCCAGCAGCCAAGCCTTGAGCTCCTACAATGAGCAGTTCTTC	CASSQALSSYNEQFF
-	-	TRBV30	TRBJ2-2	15	TGTGCCTGGATTCCGGGAATAAAGAACACCGGGGAGCTGTTTTTT	CAWIPGIKNTGELFF
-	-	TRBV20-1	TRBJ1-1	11	TGCAGTGCGCCACGGATAACTGAAGCTTTCTTT	CSAPRITEAFF
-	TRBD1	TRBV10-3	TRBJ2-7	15	TGTGCCACCCTAACCCGACAGGGTATCACCTACGAGCAGTACTTC	CATLTRQGITYEQYF
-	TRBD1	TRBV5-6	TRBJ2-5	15	TGTGCCAGCAGCCGGGACAGGAGACTCCAAGAGACCCAGTACTTC	CASSRDRRLQETQYF
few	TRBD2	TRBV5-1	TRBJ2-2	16	TGCGCCAGCAGCTTGTTGCTAGCGGGAACGGCTGGGGAGCTGTTTTTT	CASSLLLAGTAGELFF
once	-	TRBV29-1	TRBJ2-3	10	TGCAGCGGTAGCACAGATACGCAGTATTTT	CSGSTDTQYF
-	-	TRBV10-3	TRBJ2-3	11	TGTGCCATCAGTGAGTCCTGGGAGGTTTATTTT	CAISESWEVYF
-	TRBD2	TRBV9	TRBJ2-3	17	TGTGCCAGCAGTCTACCGGGACTAGCGGGAAGCACAGATACGCAGTATTTT	CASSLPGLAGSTDTQYF
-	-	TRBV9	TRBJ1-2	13	TGTGCCAGCAGCGTAGAGTCTAACTATGGCTACACCTTC	CASSVESNYGYTF
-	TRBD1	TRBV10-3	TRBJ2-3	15	TGTGCCATCAGTGAGACAGGGGGGCAGACAGATACGCAGTATTTT	CAISETGGQTDTQYF
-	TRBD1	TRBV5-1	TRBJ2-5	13	TGCGCCAGCGGTCAACCGGGACAGGGAACCCAGTACTTC	CASGQPGQGTQYF
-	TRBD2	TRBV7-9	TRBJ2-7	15	TGTGCCAGCAGCCAACTAGCGGGAGGGCATTACGAGCAGTACTTC	CASSQLAGGHYEQYF
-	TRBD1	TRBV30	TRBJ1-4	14	TGTGCCTGGAGTGTCGGACAGGGGGCGGGAAAACTGTTTTTT	CAWSVGQGAGKLFF
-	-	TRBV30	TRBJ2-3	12	TGTGCCTGGAGTGTGTTGGAAGATACGCAGTATTTT	CAWSVLEDTQYF
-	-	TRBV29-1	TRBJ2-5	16	TGCAGCGTTGATAGCGGACTTCCTACAGTCCAAGAGACCCAGTACTTC	CSVDSGLPTVQETQYF
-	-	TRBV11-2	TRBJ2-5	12	TGTGCCAGCAGCTCCAGGGCGGAGACCCAGTACTTC	CASSSRAETQYF
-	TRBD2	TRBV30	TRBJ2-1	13	TGTGCCTGGAATAGCGGGAGTCTCAATGAGCAGTTCTTC	CAWNSGSLNEQFF
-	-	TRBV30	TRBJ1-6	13	TGTGCCTGGAGTGTACTAAGGGATTCACCCCTCCACTTT	CAWSVLRDSPLHF
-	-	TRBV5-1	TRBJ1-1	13	TGCGCCAGCAGCTTGGTAGGGGAAACTGAAGCTTTCTTT	CASSLVGETEAFF
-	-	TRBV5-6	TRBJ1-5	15	TGTGCCAGCAGCTTGGTTGGACAGATCAATCAGCCCCAGCATTTT	CASSLVGQINQPQHF
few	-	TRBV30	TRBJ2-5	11	TGTGCCTGGAGTCTGGGAGAGACCCAGTACTTC	CAWSLGETQYF
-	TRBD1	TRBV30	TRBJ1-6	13	TGTGCCTGGGTACAGGGGAACGGTTCACCCCTCCACTTT	CAWVQGNGSPLHF
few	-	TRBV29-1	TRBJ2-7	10	TGCAGCGTGGGTAACAACGAGCAGTACTTC	CSVGNNEQYF
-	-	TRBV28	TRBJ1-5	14	TGTGCCAGCAGTTTTTCGTATAGCAATCAGCCCCAGCATTTT	CASSFSYSNQPQHF